The clone carrying this T cell receptor (beta chain) was seen ten or more times. What it binds is unknown. CDR3 length equals 17 residues. The V segment lost 3 bases and the J segment 4 bases; nucleotides outside the gene matches: 12. CDR1 and CDR2 (germline): KGHSH, LQKENI. A single record per CDR3 protein comes from TCRdb applying MiXCR to the RACE reads. The sample contains around 99,000 distinct CDR3 sequences, roughly a tenth of which appear only once. Time point defined: patch test 2, 6 weeks after DPC sensitization. Treatment defined: therapeutic diphenylcyclopropenone sensitization with weekly scalp DPC. This entry comes from a study of human T cells and chemical hapten exposure. Findings and limits, study-wide: Each of the donors had alopecia, so their immune responses may not resemble those of healthy people. No change in TCRs above 1 in 1000 frequency was produced by DPC sensitization.

J is TRBJ1-5 and V is TRBV18, with 7 bases matching TRBD1. The clonotype comes from a woman in her 40s with alopecia areata. Some clones in this sample may be carry-over from other donors' samples. The input for sequencing was whole blood, taken in connection with sensitization to the hapten diphenylcyclopropenone (DPC). The CDR3 region is CASSPDYSGGTNQPQHF. CDR3 coding DNA: TGTGCCAGCTCACCCGATTATTCAGGGGGGACGAATCAGCCCCAGCATTTT.